What follows describes a single T cell receptor (beta chain). A read error may produce the germline difference seen at one junction end. The same CDR3 also results from other DNA sequences found in this sample. The entry originates in a study of cytomegalovirus exposure and HLA in healthy donors. CDR3 length equals 15 residues. Germline CDR1 is SNHLY and CDR2 is FYNNEI. PCR amplification relied on 60 Vbeta primers (plus 13 Jbeta primers). This table comes from immunoSEQ multiplex PCR, and its TCRdb copy is limited to in-frame clones, with some not included. The sample has around 150,000 clones, 77% seen once; the top ten hold 6% to 8%.

The chain carries TRBV2 and TRBJ1-6, with D tentatively TRBD1 (6 bases). The receptor comes from a male donor in good health and CMV-seropositive. The sample comprised PBMCs. The CDR3 DNA is TGTGCCAGCAGTGTCCCAGGGGTCCCTAATTCCCCCCTCCACTTT. Protein product: CASSVPGVPNSPLHF.